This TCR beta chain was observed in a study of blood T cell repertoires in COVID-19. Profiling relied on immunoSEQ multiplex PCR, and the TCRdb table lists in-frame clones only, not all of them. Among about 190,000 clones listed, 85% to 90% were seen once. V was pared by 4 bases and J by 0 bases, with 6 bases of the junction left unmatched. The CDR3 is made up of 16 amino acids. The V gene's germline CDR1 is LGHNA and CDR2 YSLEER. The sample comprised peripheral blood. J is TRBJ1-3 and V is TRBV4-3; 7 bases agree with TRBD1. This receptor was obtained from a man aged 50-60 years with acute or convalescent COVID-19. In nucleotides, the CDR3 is TGCGCCAGCAGCCCAATTCCAGGGGGCTCTGGAAACACCATATATTTT. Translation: CASSPIPGGSGNTIYF.